The 30 T cell receptor beta chains given below trace back to one sample, sequenced in a study of T cell responses to AZD1222 COVID-19 vaccine. The table came from immunoSEQ multiplex PCR; TCRdb's copy has only in-frame clones and leaves some out. The data contain tens of thousands of clones, approximately 88% of them singletons. Specimen: peripheral blood, collected on day 0 of AZD1222 vaccination. Receptors originate from an adult in good health.

The table lists this clone with a few counts. V usage is TRBV5-1 and J usage is TRBJ2-2; 12 bases are a match to TRBD2. The V gene end was trimmed by 0 bases and the J gene end by 2 bases; junction bases not matched to a gene: 5. Looked up from germline, CDR1 is SGHRS and CDR2 is YFSETQ. The CDR3 loop spans 18 amino acids. DNA of the CDR3: TGCGCCAGCAGCTTGGGACTAGCGGGGGTGACTAACACCGGGGAGCTGTTTTTT. Residues: CASSLGLAGVTNTGELFF.

The rearrangement joins TRBV3-1 (or the pseudogene TRBV3-2) to TRBJ2-1; the match to TRBD2 covers 9 bases. This CDR3 has 16 residues. V dropped 4 bases and J dropped 6; count of bases not matched to a gene: 10. Germline loops: CDR1 LGHDT, CDR2 YNNKEL (reference sequence). In DNA, the CDR3 is TGTGCCAGCAGCCCCCTTAGCGGGAGAGGGGGCAATGAGCAGTTCTTC. It codes for CASSPLSGRGGNEQFF.

This rearrangement joins TRBV2 to TRBJ1-5; D is perhaps TRBD1 (5 bases). Germline-derived CDR1 and CDR2 are SNHLY and FYNNEI. Deletions cut 4 bases from V and 2 bases from J, with 12 bases between. The CDR3 loop spans 15 amino acids. The CDR3 coding sequence is TGTGCCAGCAGTGCCCAGGGAACCGGCAATCAGCCCCAGCATTTT. This translates into CASSAQGTGNQPQHF.

This chain uses TRBV6-6 with TRBJ1-4; a possible D gene is TRBD1 (6 bases). The V end was cut by 0 bases, the J end by 4 bases, with 9 bases between. This CDR3 spans 15 amino acids. Germline CDR1 reads MNHNY; CDR2 reads SVGAGI (reference sequence). CDR3 amino acids: CASSYSEGGNEKLFF. CDR3 nucleotides: TGTGCCAGCAGTTACTCTGAGGGGGGTAATGAAAAACTGTTTTTT.

The chain combines TRBV3-1 (or the pseudogene TRBV3-2) with TRBJ2-1, with 12 bases matching TRBD2. Germline V gene data show CDR1 as LGHDT and CDR2 as YNNKEL (reference sequence). V was clipped by 4 bases and J by 10 bases; unmatched bases: 8. This CDR3 region has 15 residues. This chain's CDR3 is CASSPASGRAVEQFF. The CDR3 DNA reads TGTGCCAGCAGCCCCGCTAGCGGGAGGGCCGTGGAGCAGTTCTTC.

This clone was observed a handful of times. The V and J genes are TRBV5-1 and TRBJ2-1; 7 bases agree with TRBD1. J was trimmed by 7 bases and V by 0 bases; bases with no gene match: 13. Germline V gene lookup returns CDR1 SGHRS and CDR2 YFSETQ. The CDR3 totals 17 residues. The CDR3: CASSLEPTGLRGNEQFF. CDR3 nucleotide sequence: TGCGCCAGCAGCTTGGAACCGACAGGGCTCCGTGGGAATGAGCAGTTCTTC.

The chain is built from TRBV5-4 and TRBJ1-2, with TRBD1 matching 11 bases. The CDR3 sequence is 15 residues long. Trimming cost V 4 bases and J 8 bases; bases outside gene matches: 10. Germline-derived CDR1 and CDR2 are SGHNT and YYREEE (reference sequence). The CDR3 reads CASSLSTGTGGGYTF. CDR3 DNA: TGTGCCAGCAGCCTCTCTACCGGGACAGGGGGAGGCTACACCTTC.

This clone was observed once. This chain links TRBV20-1 with TRBJ2-6; D ambiguous. Deletions cut 3 bases from V and 0 bases from J, with 6 bases between. This CDR3 has 14 amino acids. The germline CDR1 and CDR2 sequences are DFQATT and SNEGSKA (reference sequence). The CDR3 spells CSASPPSGANVLTF. The CDR3 DNA reads as TGCAGTGCTAGTCCACCCTCTGGGGCCAACGTCCTGACTTTC.

The chain carries TRBV4-1 and TRBJ1-6; D remains ambiguous. The V end lost 1 base, the J end lost 5 bases, and 6 bases lay between the germline ends. The CDR3 contains 14 residues. In germline, CDR1 is MGHRA, CDR2 YSYEKL. CDR3 nucleotide sequence: TGCGCCAGCAGCCAAGTAGGCCATAATTCACCCCTCCACTTT. It translates to CASSQVGHNSPLHF.

The table lists this clone with a few counts. The chain is built from TRBV30 and TRBJ1-4; D is undetermined. The CDR3 is 13 residues long. Germline V gene lookup returns CDR1 GTSNPN and CDR2 SVGIG (reference sequence). Trimming took 4 bases from V and 0 from J, leaving 6 bases between them. CDR3 sequence: CAWTHATNEKLFF. In DNA, the CDR3 is TGTGCCTGGACGCACGCAACTAATGAAAAACTGTTTTTT.

The DNA for the CDR3 is TGTGCCAGCAGTGACACTCTAGAGGGGACGCAGTATTTT. Protein product: CASSDTLEGTQYF. V and J are TRBV6-4 and TRBJ2-3; D tentatively fits TRBD1 or TRBD2 (5 bases each). The germline CDR1 and CDR2 sequences are MRHNA and SNTAGT. V shed 2 bases and J shed 9 bases, with 12 bases lying between them. This CDR3 spans 13 amino acids.

This chain links TRBV5-1 with TRBJ2-1; 10 bases match TRBD2. Germline CDR1 is SGHRS and CDR2 is YFSETQ. V trimming: 4 bases; J trimming: 2 bases; junction bases outside the gene matches: 6. This CDR3 has 16 amino acids. In DNA, the CDR3 is TGCGCCAGCAGCCCGGGACTAGCGCTTACCTACAATGAGCAGTTCTTC. This translates into CASSPGLALTYNEQFF.

The chain recombines TRBV6-5 with TRBJ1-5, with D perhaps matching TRBD1 (5 bases). CDR3 length equals 13 residues. The germline V gene has CDR1 MNHEY and CDR2 SVGAGI. V was shortened by 5 bases and J by 3 bases, with 8 bases between the two germline ends. CDR3 DNA sequence: TGTGCCAGCAGTAGACAGAACAATCAGCCCCAGCATTTT. As protein: CASSRQNNQPQHF.

The V and J genes are TRBV6-4 and TRBJ2-3; TRBD2 matches 12 bases. The CDR3 spans 16 residues. Germline V gene sequence: CDR1 MRHNA, CDR2 SNTAGT. J was trimmed by 3 bases and V by 4 bases; bases with no gene match: 5. CDR3 in amino acids: CASSGLAGEETDTQYF. CDR3 DNA: TGTGCCAGCAGTGGACTAGCGGGAGAGGAAACAGATACGCAGTATTTT.

This sequence joins TRBV7-9 and TRBJ1-1, with D uncertain. CDR1 is SEHNR, CDR2 FQNEAQ, per germline (reference sequence). V was pared by 7 bases and J by 1 base, with 13 bases between. This CDR3 comprises 14 residues. The CDR3 DNA sequence: TGTGCCAGCATCCCAGTAGACACGAACACTGAAGCTTTCTTT. Its translation: CASIPVDTNTEAFF.

V usage is TRBV9 and J usage is TRBJ2-1, with 12 bases matching TRBD2. The CDR3 is 17 residues long. Germline lookup yields CDR1 SGDLS and CDR2 YYNGEE. V lost 2 bases, J lost 8 bases, and 11 bases stayed unmatched. CDR3 bases: TGTGCCAGCAGCGTTTCCTCTCGACTAGCGGGAGATGATGAGCAGTTCTTC. Translation gives CASSVSSRLAGDDEQFF. Full variable domain (remainder filled in from reference TRBV9 and TRBJ2-1): DSGVTQTPKHLITATGQRVTLRCSPRSGDLSVYWYQQSLDQGLQFLIQYYNGEERAKGNILERFSAQQFPDLHSELNLSSLELGDSALYFCASSVSSRLAGDDEQFFGPGTRLTVL.

This chain uses TRBV4-1 with TRBJ1-4, with 8 bases identical to TRBD1. Germline CDR1 and CDR2: MGHRA and YSYEKL. The CDR3 consists of 15 residues. J lost 6 bases, V lost 5 bases, and 8 bases had no gene match. The CDR3 here is CASSTYGTGDEKLFF. CDR3 DNA: TGCGCCAGCAGCACTTACGGGACAGGAGATGAAAAACTGTTTTTT.

In this sample, this clone turned up once. The J gene is TRBJ2-1, the V gene TRBV9; 9 bases agree with TRBD1. This CDR3 region has 15 residues. The V gene's germline CDR1 is SGDLS and CDR2 YYNGEE. Trimming took 4 bases from V and 10 from J; bases not matched to a gene: 12. The CDR3 reads CASSITPGQGVEQFF. CDR3 sequence (DNA): TGTGCCAGCAGCATAACTCCGGGACAGGGAGTCGAGCAGTTCTTC.

The V call is TRBV9, the J call TRBJ2-2, with TRBD2 matching over 10 bases. The CDR3 contains 16 residues. The ends lost 0 bases at V and 1 base at J; junction bases unmatched: 0. CDR1 and CDR2 from the germline V gene are SGDLS and YYNGEE. The CDR3 coding sequence is TGTGCCAGCAGCGTAGGACTAGCGGGGAACACCGGGGAGCTGTTTTTT. Residues: CASSVGLAGNTGELFF.

The rearrangement joins TRBV6-4 to TRBJ1-2; possible D gene TRBD1, 5 bases. Trimming removed 6 bases at V and 5 bases at J, with 22 bases between. Germline V gene sequence: CDR1 MRHNA, CDR2 SNTAGT. CDR3 size: 16 residues. The CDR3 reads CASSRRTGTQGYGYTF. In DNA, the CDR3 is TGTGCCAGCAGCCGGAGAACCGGGACCCAGGGTTATGGCTACACCTTC.

A remark on this clone: This specimen includes other DNA sequences encoding the same CDR3. This chain uses TRBV5-1 with TRBJ2-6, with no clear D. The CDR3 length is 15 residues. V lost 2 bases, J lost 1 base, and 7 bases lay in between. Germline values: CDR1 SGHRS, CDR2 YFSETQ. The CDR3 DNA sequence: TGCGCCAGCAGCTTAGTCCCTTCTGGGGCCAACGTCCTGACTTTC. It encodes CASSLVPSGANVLTF.

This clone was seen once. A junction boundary mismatches the germline segment, possibly from a read error. The V and J genes are TRBV11-3 and TRBJ2-5; 10 bases map to TRBD1. Germline V gene sequence: CDR1 SGHNT, CDR2 YENEEA. This CDR3 has 14 residues. CDR3 coding DNA: TGTGCCAGCGGCTTAGGACAGGGGGGTGAGACCCAGTACTTC. It codes for CASGLGQGGETQYF.

The chain carries TRBV7-3 and TRBJ2-3; a weak D match, TRBD2 (6 bases). The CDR3 runs to 16 residues. V lost 5 bases and J 0 bases, leaving 15 bases between the germline ends. Germline CDR1 SGHTA, CDR2 FQGTGA. The CDR3 loop reads CASSAHSGTSTDTQYF. CDR3 nucleotides: TGTGCCAGCAGCGCGCATAGCGGAACTAGCACAGATACGCAGTATTTT.

The rearrangement uses TRBV24-1 and TRBJ2-2; D unresolved. The CDR3 contains 13 residues. Trimming removed 12 bases from V and 2 bases from J, with 12 bases in between. Germline CDR1 is KGHDR and CDR2 is SFDVKD. For the CDR3, the DNA is TGTGCCGCGGAGTCGTTAAACACCGGGGAGCTGTTTTTT. This sequence encodes CAAESLNTGELFF.

The V call is TRBV25-1, the J call TRBJ2-3; D may be TRBD2 (6 bases). This CDR3 spans 14 amino acids. The V gene's germline CDR1 is MGHDK and CDR2 SYGVNS. V was pared by 3 bases and J by 8 bases, with 15 bases between. CDR3 DNA sequence: TGTGCCAGCAGTGATCCGGTAGCCGGGGGTACGCAGTATTTT. Its protein product is CASSDPVAGGTQYF. The whole variable domain, remainder taken from reference TRBV25-1 and TRBJ2-3, is EADIYQTPRYLVIGTGKKITLECSQTMGHDKMYWYQQDPGMELHLIHYSYGVNSTEKGDLSSESTVSRIRTEHFPLTLESARPSHTSQYLCASSDPVAGGTQYFGPGTRLTVL.

The chain is built from TRBV29-1 and TRBJ2-7; D possibly corresponds to TRBD1 (7 bases). V gave up 4 bases and J gave up 2 bases, with 12 bases separating them. Germline values: CDR1 SQVTM, CDR2 ANQGSEA. The CDR3 totals 13 residues. CDR3 protein: CSVGQGGAYEQYF. The DNA of the CDR3 is TGCAGCGTTGGACAGGGAGGAGCCTACGAGCAGTACTTC.

This chain links TRBV6-4 with TRBJ2-1, with unresolved D. The germline gives CDR1 MRHNA, CDR2 SNTAGT. With 5 bases removed from V and 5 bases from J, the gap between germline ends came to 13 bases. The CDR3 is made up of 14 amino acids. The chain's CDR3 is CASSSETQNNEQFF. The CDR3 DNA follows: TGTGCCAGCAGTTCTGAGACTCAGAACAATGAGCAGTTCTTC.

The chain is built from TRBV18 and TRBJ1-5, with 9 bases that match TRBD1. Unmatched junction bases numbered 6, after V lost 2 bases and J lost 4 bases. CDR1 KGHSH and CDR2 LQKENI come from the germline V gene. The length of the CDR3 is 16 residues. The CDR3 DNA reads TGTGCCAGCTCACCAGGGACAGGGAAGAGGAATCAGCCCCAGCATTTT. It encodes CASSPGTGKRNQPQHF. Filled out from reference TRBV18 and TRBJ1-5, the complete variable domain reads NAGVMQNPRHLVRRRGQEARLRCSPMKGHSHVYWYRQLPEEGLKFMVYLQKENIIDESGMPKERFSAEFPKEGPSILRIQQVVRGDSAAYFCASSPGTGKRNQPQHFGDGTRLSIL.

The CDR3 region has the DNA TGTGCCAGCAGTTACGGGGCGGGAAGAACTAATTCTGAGCAGTTCTTC. It codes for CASSYGAGRTNSEQFF. The chain combines TRBV6-5 with TRBJ2-1; weak D call: TRBD2 (6 bases). Trimming removed 2 bases from V and 9 bases from J, with 20 bases in between. Germline V gives CDR1 MNHEY, CDR2 SVGAGI. This CDR3 has 16 amino acids.

The chain is built from TRBV11-3 and TRBJ2-1; D might be TRBD1 or TRBD2, each matching 5 bases. Trimming pared 5 bases from V and 5 bases from J, leaving 10 bases between. Germline V gene data show CDR1 as SGHNT and CDR2 as YENEEA. The CDR3 consists of 13 residues. The CDR3 nucleotides are TGTGCCAGCAGCATGGGACCCAACAATGAGCAGTTCTTC. Protein sequence: CASSMGPNNEQFF.